These 30 T cell receptor beta chains originate from one sample sequenced in a study of OX40 agonist ivuxolimab in advanced cancers. Data came from immunoSEQ multiplex PCR; TCRdb stores just in-frame clones and leaves some out. Among 95,000 to 100,000 clones listed, about 80% were seen once. This specimen was CD4+ or CD8+ T cells sorted from blood, taken in a trial of the OX40 agonist ivuxolimab. The receptors stem from an adult with an advanced solid tumor such as melanoma, head and neck, liver or kidney cancer.

The CDR3 DNA reads TGTGCCAGCAGCCAAGAGCTTGGGTACATTCAGTACTTC. This translates into CASSQELGYIQYF. This chain joins TRBV4-2 and TRBJ2-4; no reliable D call. Trimming took off 0 bases at V and 8 bases at J, with 8 bases between the two ends. Germline lookup yields CDR1 LGHNA and CDR2 YNFKEQ. The CDR3 contains 13 residues.

The chain uses TRBV6-6 and TRBJ1-5; the D is unclear. The germline V gene encodes CDR1 MNHNY and CDR2 SVGAGI (reference sequence). CDR3 length equals 16 residues. The V gene lost 0 bases and the J gene lost 0 bases, with 9 bases spanning the gap. CDR3 sequence: CASSYSAGISNQPQHF. In nucleotides, the CDR3 is TGTGCCAGCAGTTACTCGGCCGGCATTAGCAATCAGCCCCAGCATTTT.

This clone has a handful of counts. The V call is TRBV7-6, the J call TRBJ2-2, with D uncertain. CDR1 SGHVS and CDR2 FNYEAQ come from the germline V gene. Trimming left V 2 bases short and J 2 bases short, with 3 bases between. This CDR3 comprises 13 residues. CDR3 coding DNA: TGTGCCAGCAGCTTACGAAACACCGGGGAGCTGTTTTTT. Translated: CASSLRNTGELFF.

The gene calls are TRBV5-1 and TRBJ2-5, with 7 bases matching TRBD1. The CDR3 sequence is 15 residues long. Unmatched junction bases numbered 9, after V lost 3 bases and J lost 4 bases. The germline V gene encodes CDR1 SGHRS and CDR2 YFSETQ. The CDR3: CASSSTTGWGETQYF. The CDR3 DNA sequence: TGCGCCAGCAGCTCAACGACAGGGTGGGGAGAGACCCAGTACTTC.

The sample holds one count of this clone. The V gene is TRBV11-3, the J gene TRBJ2-7; a weak D match, TRBD1 (5 bases). This CDR3 has 13 residues. Germline CDR1 is SGHNT and CDR2 is YENEEA. The V end was cut by 0 bases, the J end by 4 bases, with 7 bases between. CDR3 DNA: TGTGCCAGCAGCTTAGATAGGGGATACGAGCAGTACTTC. Translating gives CASSLDRGYEQYF.

The rearrangement links TRBV5-5 to TRBJ2-1; no definite D call. CDR3 length: 15 amino acids. V lost 7 bases and J lost 6, with 20 bases in between. The germline V gene has CDR1 SGHKS and CDR2 YYEKEE (reference sequence). This CDR3 is CASSNEATIGNEQFF. CDR3 nucleotides: TGTGCCAGCTCCAACGAGGCCACCATCGGCAATGAGCAGTTCTTC.

V and J are TRBV30 and TRBJ2-7; 7 bases fit TRBD1. Judging by the DNA end, TRBJ2-4 fits better; the J call may be wrong. Germline CDR1 reads GTSNPN; CDR2 reads SVGIG (reference sequence). CDR3 length equals 13 residues. The CDR3 reads CAYHGQAENIQYF. DNA for the CDR3: TGTGCCTACCACGGACAGGCGGAAAACATTCAGTACTTC.

The table lists this clone with a few counts. The chain combines TRBV9 with TRBJ2-1; 10 bases line up with TRBD2. The trim removed 3 bases at V and 7 bases at J, leaving 13 bases unmatched. Germline CDR1 is SGDLS and CDR2 is YYNGEE. The CDR3 is 17 amino acids. CDR3: CASSGAGQAGGANEQFF. DNA for the CDR3: TGTGCCAGCAGCGGGGCAGGTCAAGCGGGAGGGGCGAATGAGCAGTTCTTC.

The chain uses TRBV14 and TRBJ2-5; D not resolved. CDR1 is SGHDN, CDR2 FVKESK, per germline. The CDR3 runs 13 residues. V was pared by 0 bases and J by 5 bases, with 7 bases between. The CDR3, as DNA: TGTGCCAGCAGCCAAGATTTAAAGGAGACCCAGTACTTC. This gives the protein CASSQDLKETQYF.

The CDR3 coding sequence is TGTGCCAGCAGCCAAGATCTTCTCAGTGGGACCGGGAGTACTGCCACTGAAGCTTTCTTT. This codes for CASSQDLLSGTGSTATEAFF. This chain joins TRBV4-2 and TRBJ1-1; perhaps TRBD1 as D (5 bases). The germline gives CDR1 LGHNA, CDR2 YNFKEQ. The CDR3 contains 20 residues. Trimming left V 0 bases short and J 4 bases short, with 27 bases between.

This clone came up once. The chain joins TRBV6-5 to TRBJ2-3; no firm D call. Germline lookup yields CDR1 MNHEY and CDR2 SVGAGI. The CDR3 contains 15 residues. The V end was cut by 2 bases, the J end by 1 base, with 10 bases between. CDR3: CASSYGQAGTDTQYF. As DNA, the CDR3 is TGTGCCAGCAGTTACGGGCAGGCCGGCACAGATACGCAGTATTTT.

The chain couples TRBV5-1 to TRBJ2-7; tentative D call: TRBD2 (7 bases). This CDR3 has 16 residues. CDR1 and CDR2 from the germline V gene are SGHRS and YFSETQ. Trimming took 1 base from V and 6 from J, leaving 20 bases between them. The CDR3 spells CASSLYLPGGAPEQYF. CDR3 sequence (DNA): TGCGCCAGCAGCTTGTATTTGCCGGGGGGCGCACCCGAGCAGTACTTC.

The V and J genes are TRBV19 and TRBJ2-7; 9 bases are a match to TRBD1. Germline V gene lookup returns CDR1 LNHDA and CDR2 SQIVND (reference sequence). This CDR3 has 16 residues. Trimming removed 6 bases from V and 3 bases from J; junction bases left unmatched: 12. Here the CDR3 reads CASRPYLKDRGYEQYF. CDR3 nucleotide sequence: TGTGCCAGTAGACCATATTTGAAGGACAGGGGCTACGAGCAGTACTTC.

The chain has TRBV4-3 and TRBJ1-4; tentatively, D is TRBD1 (5 bases). Looked up from germline, CDR1 is LGHNA and CDR2 is YSLEER. The length of the CDR3 is 16 residues. Deletions cut 6 bases from V and 0 bases from J, with 14 bases between. This CDR3 reads CASRRVGQATNEKLFF. The DNA for the CDR3 is TGCGCCAGCAGGCGGGTAGGACAAGCAACTAATGAAAAACTGTTTTTT.

The chain joins TRBV7-6 to TRBJ2-3; 7 bases map to TRBD1. The CDR3 sequence is 14 residues long. The J segment lost 3 bases and the V segment lost 4 bases, leaving 4 bases of the junction unmatched. CDR1 is SGHVS and CDR2 is FNYEAQ in the germline V gene. The CDR3 nucleotides read TGTGCCAGCAGCTCGGCGGACAGGACAGATACGCAGTATTTT. It specifies CASSSADRTDTQYF.

This rearrangement joins TRBV19 to TRBJ1-5; 7 bases are a match to TRBD1. After removal of 4 bases from V and 4 bases from J, the junction contained 4 bases not matched to a gene. CDR1 is LNHDA, CDR2 SQIVND, per germline (reference sequence). The CDR3 sequence is 14 residues long. CDR3 in amino acids: CASSTIQGNQPQHF. As DNA, the CDR3 is TGTGCCAGTAGTACGATACAGGGGAATCAGCCCCAGCATTTT.

V gene TRBV15 combines with J gene TRBJ2-3; no firm D call. The CDR3 has 13 residues. The germline gives CDR1 LNHNV, CDR2 YYDKDF (reference sequence). V lost 1 base and J 2 bases, leaving 4 bases between the germline ends. CDR3 DNA sequence: TGTGCCACCAGCAGAGCATCCACAGATACGCAGTATTTT. The encoded protein is CATSRASTDTQYF.

The chain employs TRBV6-4 and TRBJ2-3; 7 bases are a match to TRBD2. This CDR3 has 15 residues. Germline-derived CDR1 and CDR2 are MRHNA and SNTAGT. J lost 2 bases, V lost 2 bases, and 4 bases had no gene match. The CDR3 protein is CASSDQGLSTDTQYF. The CDR3 DNA sequence: TGTGCCAGCAGTGACCAGGGACTATCCACAGATACGCAGTATTTT.

The DNA for the CDR3 is TGTGCCTGGAGCCTTCGGGAGACCCAGTACTTC. Protein: CAWSLRETQYF. V usage is TRBV30 and J usage is TRBJ2-5; D is undetermined. Trimming cost V 3 bases and J 5 bases, with 7 bases left between them. CDR1 is GTSNPN, CDR2 SVGIG, per germline (reference sequence). This CDR3 is 11 amino acids long.

This sequence joins TRBV4-2 and TRBJ1-1; D gene uncertain. Germline CDR1 and CDR2: LGHNA and YNFKEQ. V lost 4 bases to trimming and J lost 2 bases, with 23 bases between them. CDR3 length equals 18 residues. The CDR3 protein is CASSPQRQRGGFNTEAFF. CDR3 DNA sequence: TGTGCCAGCAGCCCCCAAAGGCAACGTGGAGGATTTAACACTGAAGCTTTCTTT.

The J gene is TRBJ1-1, the V gene TRBV5-3; tentative D call: TRBD1 (6 bases). TRBV5-3 is given ORF status, its function remaining uncertain. The CDR3 is 16 residues long. V lost 4 bases, J lost 8 bases, and 24 bases lay in between. CDR3 residues: CARSPGVGHLTEEAFF. CDR3 nucleotides: TGTGCCAGAAGCCCCGGCGTGGGACACCTCACTGAGGAAGCTTTCTTT.

This clone occurred a few times. The chain employs TRBV7-2 and TRBJ2-5; D call uncertain. The V end lost 0 bases, the J end lost 2 bases, and 7 bases lay between the germline ends. The CDR3 totals 14 residues. The germline V gene encodes CDR1 SGHTA and CDR2 FQGNSA. The DNA of the CDR3 is TGTGCCAGCAGCTTAGCGGGTGTACAAGAGACCCAGTACTTC. It codes for CASSLAGVQETQYF.

The rearrangement uses TRBV27 and TRBJ2-5; 8 bases map to TRBD2. The J segment lost 1 base and the V segment lost 5 bases, leaving 9 bases of the junction unmatched. The CDR3 loop spans 16 amino acids. Germline-derived CDR1 and CDR2 are MNHEY and SMNVEV (reference sequence). CDR3 protein: CASSRPPGTSQETQYF. The CDR3 DNA reads TGTGCCAGCAGTCGCCCCCCTGGGACTAGCCAAGAGACCCAGTACTTC.

The V call is TRBV6-5, the J call TRBJ1-1, with TRBD1 matching over 7 bases. V lost 11 bases, J lost 3 bases, and 12 bases stayed unmatched. The CDR3 extends over 14 amino acids. CDR1 MNHEY and CDR2 SVGAGI come from the germline V gene. CDR3 in amino acids: CACSRGTLDTEAFF. CDR3 sequence (DNA): TGTGCCTGTTCCAGGGGGACGTTGGACACTGAAGCTTTCTTT.

This clone was detected only once. This chain joins TRBV28 and TRBJ2-3, with unresolved D. The germline V and J ends were trimmed by 8 bases and 0 bases, with 18 bases remaining between them. The CDR3 covers 16 residues. Germline V gene data show CDR1 as MDHEN and CDR2 as SYDVKM. The CDR3 coding sequence is TGTGCCAGCCCAAAGGGTGGCAGTACTAGCACAGATACGCAGTATTTT. It specifies CASPKGGSTSTDTQYF.

This chain uses TRBV15 with TRBJ2-7; TRBD1 matches at 10 bases. The CDR3 spans 15 residues. The V gene's germline CDR1 is LNHNV and CDR2 YYDKDF (reference sequence). With V trimmed by 3 bases and J by 5 bases, 7 bases remained unmatched. The CDR3 bases are TGTGCCACCAGCAGGGGTGGGACAGGGGTCCACGAGCAGTACTTC. Its protein product is CATSRGGTGVHEQYF.

This clone was picked up many times. This chain links TRBV19 with TRBJ1-1; 7 bases agree with TRBD1. The ends lost 5 bases at V and 4 bases at J; junction bases unmatched: 7. Germline V gene lookup returns CDR1 LNHDA and CDR2 SQIVND (reference sequence). This CDR3 is 14 amino acids long. In nucleotides, the CDR3 is TGTGCCAGTAGTCAGGGACAGAGGGGCACTGAAGCTTTCTTT. Amino acid sequence: CASSQGQRGTEAFF.

This clone has a single count. This rearrangement joins TRBV5-1 to TRBJ2-7; tentative D call: TRBD1 (6 bases). The V end was cut by 7 bases, the J end by 6 bases, with 17 bases between. The CDR3 runs 13 residues. CDR1 and CDR2 from the germline V gene are SGHRS and YFSETQ. CDR3 region: CASRTGSGSEQYF. The CDR3 coding sequence is TGCGCCAGCCGTACAGGGTCGGGTTCCGAGCAGTACTTC.

The V call is TRBV11-3, the J call TRBJ2-1; D not resolved. Germline-derived CDR1 and CDR2 are SGHNT and YENEEA. The ends were cut back, 4 bases at V and 7 bases at J, with 11 bases in the middle. The CDR3 consists of 13 residues. The CDR3 nucleotides are TGTGCCAGCAGCTCGGACCGGCGGAATGAGCAGTTCTTC. It specifies CASSSDRRNEQFF.

The V and J genes are TRBV23-1 and TRBJ2-5; possibly TRBD1 for D (6 bases). TRBV23-1 is given ORF status, its function remaining uncertain. Trimming left V 9 bases short and J 2 bases short, with 10 bases between. This CDR3 comprises 12 residues. The CDR3 DNA reads as TGCGCCAGAACAGGGCCACAAGAGACCCAGTACTTC. Translation gives CARTGPQETQYF.